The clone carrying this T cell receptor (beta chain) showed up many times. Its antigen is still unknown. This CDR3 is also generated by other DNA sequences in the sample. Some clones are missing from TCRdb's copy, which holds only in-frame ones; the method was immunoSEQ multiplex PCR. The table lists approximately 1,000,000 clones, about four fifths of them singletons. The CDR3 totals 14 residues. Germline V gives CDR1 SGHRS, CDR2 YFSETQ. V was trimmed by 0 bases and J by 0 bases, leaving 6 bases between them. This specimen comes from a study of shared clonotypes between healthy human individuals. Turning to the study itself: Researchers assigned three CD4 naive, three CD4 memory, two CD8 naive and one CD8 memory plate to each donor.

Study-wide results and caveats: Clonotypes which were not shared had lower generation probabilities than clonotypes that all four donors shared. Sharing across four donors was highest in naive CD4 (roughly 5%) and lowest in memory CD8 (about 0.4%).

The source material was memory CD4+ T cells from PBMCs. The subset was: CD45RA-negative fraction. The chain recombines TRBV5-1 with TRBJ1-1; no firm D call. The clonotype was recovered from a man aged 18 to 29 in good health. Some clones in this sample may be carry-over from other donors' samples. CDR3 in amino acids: CASSLVAVNTEAFF. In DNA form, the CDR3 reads TGCGCCAGCAGCTTGGTTGCAGTGAACACTGAAGCTTTCTTT.